Each of the 21 T cell receptor beta chains below was sequenced from the same sample in a study of T cell responses to AZD1222 COVID-19 vaccine. TCRdb's table, derived via immunoSEQ multiplex PCR, lists solely in-frame clones and lacks some. The table records over 100,000 clones, approximately 88% of them present only once. Sequencing used peripheral blood, obtained on day 0 of AZD1222 vaccination. The receptors stem from an adult in good health.

The rearrangement joins TRBV7-9 to TRBJ2-5; no reliable D call. This CDR3 has 14 amino acids. V was shortened by 1 base and J by 2 bases, with 8 bases between the two germline ends. The germline CDR1 and CDR2 sequences are SEHNR and FQNEAQ (reference sequence). The chain's CDR3 is CASSLVDGQETQYF. CDR3 nucleotides: TGTGCCAGCAGCTTAGTGGACGGACAAGAGACCCAGTACTTC.

The J gene is TRBJ1-3, the V gene TRBV5-1; D is unclear. The CDR3 covers 14 residues. Germline assignment: CDR1 SGHRS and CDR2 YFSETQ. Trimming shortened V by 7 bases and J by 1 base, and 12 bases separated the two germline ends. The CDR3 nucleotides are TGCGCCAGCGGGAGTGGGGTTTCTGGAAACACCATATATTTT. Amino acids: CASGSGVSGNTIYF.

The chain joins TRBV12-3 or TRBV12-4 to TRBJ2-7; either TRBD1 or TRBD2 may supply D (5 bases each). The V end lost 5 bases, the J end lost 3 bases, and 8 bases lay between the germline ends. There are 12 residues in the CDR3. CDR3 sequence reads: CASSRDGYEQYF. The DNA of the CDR3 is TGTGCCAGCAGTCGGGACGGCTACGAGCAGTACTTC.

This clone was counted between two and nine times. The V gene is TRBV12-3 or TRBV12-4, the J gene TRBJ1-1; D ambiguous. The CDR3 has 13 residues. V lost 6 bases and J 5 bases, leaving 13 bases between the germline ends. The CDR3 nucleotides read TGTGCCAGCAGACCCGTCCTGGGGACTGAAGCTTTCTTT. It is translated as CASRPVLGTEAFF.

This chain connects TRBV7-9 to TRBJ1-2; D unresolved. The length of the CDR3 is 13 residues. Germline lookup yields CDR1 SEHNR and CDR2 FQNEAQ (reference sequence). V lost 1 base and J 5 bases, leaving 8 bases between the germline ends. CDR3 sequence (DNA): TGTGCCAGCAGCTTAGGAGTCTTATATGGCTACACCTTC. This gives the protein CASSLGVLYGYTF.

V is TRBV5-1 and J is TRBJ2-2, with a tentative D call TRBD1 (5 bases). Trimming shortened V by 6 bases and J by 2 bases, and 14 bases separated the two germline ends. CDR3 size: 15 residues. Germline V gives CDR1 SGHRS, CDR2 YFSETQ. The CDR3 protein is CASMQGSSNTGELFF. In nucleotides, the CDR3 is TGCGCCAGCATGCAGGGATCTAGTAACACCGGGGAGCTGTTTTTT.

This rearrangement joins TRBV4-3 to TRBJ2-3; D could derive from TRBD1 or TRBD2 (5 bases each). The CDR3 consists of 16 residues. V lost 3 bases and J 6 bases, leaving 19 bases between the germline ends. CDR1 is LGHNA, CDR2 YSLEER, per germline. CDR3 DNA sequence: TGCGCCAGCAGCCAGGGGCTAGCTGGGACGGCGGATACGCAGTATTTT. Protein: CASSQGLAGTADTQYF.

This sequence joins TRBV27 and TRBJ1-2; 12 bases are shared with TRBD1. V shed 1 base, J shed 8 bases, and the junction held 8 bases outside the gene matches. The CDR3 runs 16 residues. CDR1 and CDR2 from the germline V gene are MNHEY and SMNVEV (reference sequence). The CDR3 coding sequence is TGTGCCAGCAGTTTATATAGGGGACAGGGGGCTACGGGCTACACCTTC. The encoded protein is CASSLYRGQGATGYTF.

The chain is built from TRBV7-2 and TRBJ1-5; 8 nucleotides line up with TRBD1. CDR3 length equals 14 residues. V lost 5 bases to trimming and J lost 2 bases; unmatched junction nucleotides: 2. Per germline, CDR1 SGHTA and CDR2 FQGNSA. CDR3 protein: CASSPTGGNQPQHF. DNA of the CDR3: TGTGCCAGCAGCCCGACAGGGGGCAATCAGCCCCAGCATTTT.

The chain recombines TRBV19 with TRBJ1-2; D uncertain. Germline CDR1 LNHDA, CDR2 SQIVND (reference sequence). Trimming stripped 0 bases from V and 2 bases from J, with 7 bases between. The CDR3 has 14 amino acids. CDR3 in amino acids: CASSIELGNYGYTF. The CDR3 DNA reads TGTGCCAGTAGTATAGAGTTGGGGAACTATGGCTACACCTTC.

The genes are TRBV4-2 and TRBJ2-3; D not certain. The CDR3 runs 16 residues. CDR1 LGHNA and CDR2 YNFKEQ come from the germline V gene. With 8 bases removed from V and 0 bases from J, the gap between germline ends came to 18 bases. CDR3 sequence (DNA): TGTGCCAGCGGACCGTTCGAAGGCGCTAGCACAGATACGCAGTATTTT. It translates to CASGPFEGASTDTQYF.

This chain uses TRBV6-6 with TRBJ2-7, with TRBD1 identical over 7 bases. The germline gives CDR1 MNHNY, CDR2 SVGAGI (reference sequence). V lost 5 bases, J lost 3 bases, and 7 bases stayed unmatched. The CDR3 consists of 14 residues. Here the CDR3 reads CASSVPGQFYEQYF. In DNA, the CDR3 is TGTGCCAGCAGTGTTCCGGGACAGTTCTACGAGCAGTACTTC.

The chain links TRBV6-2 or TRBV6-3 to TRBJ2-1; D gene ambiguous. CDR3 length equals 12 residues. Deletions cut 2 bases from V and 12 bases from J, with 11 bases between. Germline CDR1 reads MNHEY; CDR2 reads SVGEGT. CDR3 in DNA: TGTGCCAGCAGTTACATACCCGAAGTGCAGTTCTTC. Residues: CASSYIPEVQFF.

The chain uses TRBV3-1 (or the pseudogene TRBV3-2) and TRBJ1-2; TRBD1 might be the D (5 bases). V was shortened by 4 bases and J by 4 bases, with 10 bases between the two germline ends. The CDR3 is 13 residues long. Germline CDR1 LGHDT, CDR2 YNNKEL (reference sequence). This CDR3 is CASSRRDSYGYTF. The CDR3 region has the DNA TGTGCCAGCAGCCGACGAGACAGCTATGGCTACACCTTC.

The chain links TRBV3-1 (or the pseudogene TRBV3-2) to TRBJ1-1, with D unclear. With 1 base removed from V and 4 bases from J, the gap between germline ends came to 13 bases. CDR3 length equals 15 residues. CDR1 and CDR2 from the germline V gene are LGHDT and YNNKEL (reference sequence). This CDR3 is CASSQVRSHGTEAFF. DNA of the CDR3: TGTGCCAGCAGCCAAGTACGGTCCCACGGCACTGAAGCTTTCTTT.

The J gene is TRBJ2-7, the V gene TRBV27; 7 bases match TRBD1. V shed 5 bases and J 1 base; nucleotides not matched to a gene: 8. In germline, CDR1 is MNHEY, CDR2 SMNVEV (reference sequence). This CDR3 region has 15 residues. The CDR3 nucleotides are TGTGCCAGCAGTATGGACAGGTCTATTTCCTACGAGCAGTACTTC. This gives the protein CASSMDRSISYEQYF.

The V gene is TRBV9, the J gene TRBJ1-2; D is ambiguous. Germline-derived CDR1 and CDR2 are SGDLS and YYNGEE. The V and J ends lost 4 bases and 2 bases respectively, with 6 bases between them. The length of the CDR3 is 12 residues. The CDR3 is CASSYSNYGYTF. CDR3 bases: TGTGCCAGCAGCTACAGCAACTATGGCTACACCTTC. The complete variable domain, with remaining parts taken from reference TRBV9 and TRBJ1-2, reads DSGVTQTPKHLITATGQRVTLRCSPRSGDLSVYWYQQSLDQGLQFLIQYYNGEERAKGNILERFSAQQFPDLHSELNLSSLELGDSALYFCASSYSNYGYTFGSGTRLTVV.

V usage is TRBV6-5 and J usage is TRBJ2-7; a possible D gene is TRBD1 (6 bases). Germline CDR1 reads MNHEY; CDR2 reads SVGAGI. CDR3 size: 12 residues. V was pared by 6 bases and J by 6 bases, with 12 bases between. The CDR3 DNA is TGTGCCAGCAGCCAGGGGTCAACCGAGCAGTACTTC. Protein: CASSQGSTEQYF.

The chain links TRBV28 to TRBJ2-7, with TRBD1 matching 8 bases. The ends lost 5 bases at V and 4 bases at J; junction bases unmatched: 7. The germline gives CDR1 MDHEN, CDR2 SYDVKM. The CDR3 extends over 14 amino acids. The DNA of the CDR3 is TGTGCCAGCAGTCACGACAGGGGACGTTACGAGCAGTACTTC. Its translation: CASSHDRGRYEQYF.

The CDR3 loop reads CASSVKTGVVDTQYF. CDR3 coding DNA: TGTGCCAGCAGCGTCAAGACAGGGGTTGTTGATACGCAGTATTTT. V and J are TRBV9 and TRBJ2-3, with 8 nucleotides matching TRBD1. The germline V gene has CDR1 SGDLS and CDR2 YYNGEE. CDR3 length: 15 residues. With V trimmed by 2 bases and J by 6 bases, 8 bases remained unmatched.

CDR3: CASRQSGGRQETQYF. In DNA form, the CDR3 reads TGTGCCAGCAGACAAAGCGGGGGGCGACAAGAGACCCAGTACTTC. The chain recombines TRBV7-2 with TRBJ2-5; 9 bases are shared with TRBD2. J lost 2 bases, V lost 6 bases, and 7 bases had no gene match. The germline gives CDR1 SGHTA, CDR2 FQGNSA. The CDR3 is 15 amino acids.